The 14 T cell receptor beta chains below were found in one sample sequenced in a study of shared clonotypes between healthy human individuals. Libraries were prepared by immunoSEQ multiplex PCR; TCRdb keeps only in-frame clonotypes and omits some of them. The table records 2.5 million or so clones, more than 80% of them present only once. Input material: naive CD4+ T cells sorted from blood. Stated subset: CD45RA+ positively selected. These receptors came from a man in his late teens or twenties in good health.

CDR3 amino acids: CASSGTDNNSPLHF. DNA for the CDR3: TGTGCCAGCAGTGGGACGGACAATAATTCACCCCTCCACTTT. This chain connects TRBV6-1 to TRBJ1-6; possible D gene TRBD1, 5 bases. V was clipped by 4 bases and J by 5 bases, with 9 bases between them. In germline, CDR1 is MNHNS, CDR2 SASEGT. CDR3 length: 14 amino acids.

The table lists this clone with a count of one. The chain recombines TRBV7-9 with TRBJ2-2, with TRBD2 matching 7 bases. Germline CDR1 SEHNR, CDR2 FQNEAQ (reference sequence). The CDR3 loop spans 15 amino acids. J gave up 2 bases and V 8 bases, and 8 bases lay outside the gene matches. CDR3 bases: TGTGCCAGCCAGGGAAGCGGGGCCAACACCGGGGAGCTGTTTTTT. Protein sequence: CASQGSGANTGELFF.

CDR3 sequence: CAISETGLSGNTIYF. CDR3 DNA sequence: TGTGCCATCAGTGAGACCGGCCTTTCTGGAAACACCATATATTTT. The chain uses TRBV10-3 and TRBJ1-3; no definite D call. Trimming left V 2 bases short and J 1 base short, with 9 bases between. CDR3 length: 15 amino acids. CDR1 and CDR2 from the germline V gene are ENHRY and SYGVKD.

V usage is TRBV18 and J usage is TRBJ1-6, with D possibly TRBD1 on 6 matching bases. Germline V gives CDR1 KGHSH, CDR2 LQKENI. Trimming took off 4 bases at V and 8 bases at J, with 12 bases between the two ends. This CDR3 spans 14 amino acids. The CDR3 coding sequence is TGTGCCAGCTCACATTACAGGGACGATTCACCCCTCCACTTT. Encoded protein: CASSHYRDDSPLHF.

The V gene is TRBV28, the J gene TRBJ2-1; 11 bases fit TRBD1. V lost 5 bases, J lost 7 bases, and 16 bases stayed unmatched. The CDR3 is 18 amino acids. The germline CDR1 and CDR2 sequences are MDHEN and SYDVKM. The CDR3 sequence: CASSLPRSGQGAWNEQFF. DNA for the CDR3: TGTGCCAGCAGTCTCCCCCGCAGCGGACAGGGGGCTTGGAATGAGCAGTTCTTC.

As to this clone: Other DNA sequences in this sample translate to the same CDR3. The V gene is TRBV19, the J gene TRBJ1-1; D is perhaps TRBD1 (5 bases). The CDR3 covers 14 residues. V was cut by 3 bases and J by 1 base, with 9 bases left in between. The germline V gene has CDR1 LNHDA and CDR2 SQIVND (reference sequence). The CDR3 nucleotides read TGTGCCAGTAGTATTCAGGGCCCGAACACTGAAGCTTTCTTT. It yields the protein CASSIQGPNTEAFF.

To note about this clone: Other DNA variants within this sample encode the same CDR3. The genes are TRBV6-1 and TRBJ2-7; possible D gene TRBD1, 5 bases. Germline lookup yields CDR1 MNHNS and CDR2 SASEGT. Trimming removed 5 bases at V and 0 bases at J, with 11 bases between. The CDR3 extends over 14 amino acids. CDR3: CASSRGGSSYEQYF. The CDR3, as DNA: TGTGCCAGCAGTAGGGGCGGTTCCTCCTACGAGCAGTACTTC.

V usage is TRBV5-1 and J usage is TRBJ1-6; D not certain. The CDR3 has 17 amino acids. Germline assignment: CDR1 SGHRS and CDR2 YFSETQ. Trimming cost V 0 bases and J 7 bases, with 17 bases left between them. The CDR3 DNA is TGCGCCAGCAGCTTGGCCCGGTCTGGGGTGGGGAATTCACCCCTCCACTTT. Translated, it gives CASSLARSGVGNSPLHF.

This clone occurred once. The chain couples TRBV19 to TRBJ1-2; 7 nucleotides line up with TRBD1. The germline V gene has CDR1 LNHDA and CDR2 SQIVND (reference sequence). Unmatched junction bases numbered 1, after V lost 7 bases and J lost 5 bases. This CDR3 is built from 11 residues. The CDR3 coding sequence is TGTGCCAGTACACAGGGGTATGGCTACACCTTC. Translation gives CASTQGYGYTF.

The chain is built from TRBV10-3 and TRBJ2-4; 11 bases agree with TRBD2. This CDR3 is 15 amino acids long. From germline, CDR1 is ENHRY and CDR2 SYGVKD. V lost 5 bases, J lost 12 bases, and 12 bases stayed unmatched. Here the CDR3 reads CAISPSGGTRDDQYF. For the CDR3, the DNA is TGTGCCATCAGTCCTAGCGGGGGGACACGGGACGATCAGTACTTC.

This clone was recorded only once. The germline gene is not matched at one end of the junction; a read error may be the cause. CDR3 protein: CASRGVTEELFF. The CDR3 DNA follows: TGTGCCAGCAGAGGGGTAACCGAGGAGCTGTTTTTT. The chain employs TRBV2 and TRBJ2-2; D is possibly TRBD1 (5 bases). The CDR3 spans 12 residues. The germline gives CDR1 SNHLY, CDR2 FYNNEI.

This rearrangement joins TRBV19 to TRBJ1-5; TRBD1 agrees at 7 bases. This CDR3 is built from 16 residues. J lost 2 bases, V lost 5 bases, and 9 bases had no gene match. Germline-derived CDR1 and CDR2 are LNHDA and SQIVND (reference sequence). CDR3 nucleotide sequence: TGTGCCAGTAGTGACACAGGGGAATGGGGCAATCAGCCCCAGCATTTT. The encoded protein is CASSDTGEWGNQPQHF.

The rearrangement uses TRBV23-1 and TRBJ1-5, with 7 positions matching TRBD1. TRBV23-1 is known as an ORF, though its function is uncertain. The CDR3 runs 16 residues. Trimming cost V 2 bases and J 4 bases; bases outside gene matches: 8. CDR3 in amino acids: CASSQERGTVNQPQHF. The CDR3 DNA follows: TGCGCCAGCAGTCAAGAAAGAGGGACAGTTAATCAGCCCCAGCATTTT.

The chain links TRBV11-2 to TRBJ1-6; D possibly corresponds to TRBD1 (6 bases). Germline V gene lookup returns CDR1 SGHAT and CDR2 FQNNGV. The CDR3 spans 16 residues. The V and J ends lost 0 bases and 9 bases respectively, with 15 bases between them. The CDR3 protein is CASSLDRGTLGSPLHF. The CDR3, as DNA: TGTGCCAGCAGCTTAGATAGGGGGACCCTAGGTTCACCCCTCCACTTT.